Presented here are 23 T cell receptor beta chains from one specimen sequenced in a study of T cells in Graves' hyperthyroidism and ophthalmopathy. What was amplified from RNA transcripts were TCR beta CDR3 regions. Researchers ran a first-round RT-PCR on the TCR CDR3 using the HTBI primer set. Using its own MiXCR run on the multiplex PCR reads, TCRdb lists one record per CDR3 protein. The sample lists roughly 500,000 distinct CDR3 sequences, around 45% seen once, with around 19% in the top ten. Sequencing was performed on peripheral blood or thyroid tissue (not recorded which). Receptors originate from an adult woman with Graves' disease, either hyperthyroidism or ophthalmopathy (not recorded which).

There are many counts of this clonotype. The gene calls are TRBV5-1 and TRBJ2-5; 8 bases map to TRBD1. J lost 3 bases, V lost 4 bases, and 8 bases had no gene match. The CDR3 contains 15 residues. Germline lookup yields CDR1 SGHRS and CDR2 YFSETQ. CDR3 coding DNA: TGCGCCAGCAGCCCGTTGACAGGGGTAGAAGAGACCCAGTACTTC. Its protein product is CASSPLTGVEETQYF.

The chain has TRBV5-1 and TRBJ2-7, with D perhaps matching TRBD1 (5 bases). The V gene lost 0 bases and the J gene lost 6 bases, with 13 bases spanning the gap. The CDR3 spans 14 residues. CDR1 SGHRS and CDR2 YFSETQ come from the germline V gene. The CDR3 is CASSLASSDSEQYF. CDR3 bases: TGCGCCAGCAGCTTGGCCTCGTCCGACAGCGAGCAGTACTTC.

The J gene is TRBJ1-2, the V gene TRBV15; a possible D gene is TRBD1 (6 bases). Per the germline V gene, CDR1 is LNHNV and CDR2 is YYDKDF (reference sequence). V lost 3 bases, J lost 6 bases, and 11 bases lay in between. The CDR3 is made up of 13 amino acids. The CDR3 nucleotides are TGTGCCACCAGCAGCTTGGCAGGGGATGGCTACACCTTC. It translates to CATSSLAGDGYTF.

The J gene is TRBJ2-7, the V gene TRBV6-5, with TRBD1 identical over 10 bases. Germline V gene sequence: CDR1 MNHEY, CDR2 SVGAGI. This CDR3 is built from 16 residues. The J segment lost 0 bases and the V segment lost 2 bases, leaving 4 bases of the junction unmatched. CDR3: CASSYLRTGGSYEQYF. The CDR3 nucleotides are TGTGCCAGCAGTTACCTCCGGACAGGGGGCTCCTACGAGCAGTACTTC.

As for this clonotype: A much larger clone differs from this one at a single base, so this may be a read error. The chain joins TRBV28 to TRBJ1-4; D unclear. This CDR3 region has 12 residues. Germline CDR1 MDHEN, CDR2 SYDVKM. CDR3 DNA: TGTGTCAGCGGTATCACAGCTGAAAAACTGTTTTTT. Translating it yields CVSGITAEKLFF.

This clonotype was counted only a few times. The chain has TRBV10-3 and TRBJ1-2, with 9 positions matching TRBD1. In germline, CDR1 is ENHRY, CDR2 SYGVKD. This CDR3 is built from 14 residues. With V trimmed by 3 bases and J by 7 bases, 6 bases remained unmatched. This CDR3 reads CAISDWDRVSGYTF. The CDR3 DNA follows: TGTGCCATCAGTGATTGGGACAGGGTGTCTGGCTACACCTTC.

J is TRBJ1-1 and V is TRBV11-2, with D hard to call. V dropped 11 bases and J dropped 4 bases, with 14 bases sitting between them. Looked up from germline, CDR1 is SGHAT and CDR2 is FQNNGV. This CDR3 spans 12 amino acids. The CDR3 nucleotides are TGTGCCTGCCAAAGGGTTGCCACTGAAGCTTTCTTT. This translates into CACQRVATEAFF.

This clonotype was observed at least ten times. V is TRBV7-9 and J is TRBJ2-7; 14 bases agree with TRBD2. The CDR3 consists of 16 residues. The germline gives CDR1 SEHNR, CDR2 FQNEAQ (reference sequence). After removal of 5 bases from V and 4 bases from J, the junction contained 7 bases not matched to a gene. The CDR3 bases are TGTGCCAGCAGCAACCCGGGACTAGCGGGAGTGTACGAGCAGTACTTC. Its protein product is CASSNPGLAGVYEQYF.

This clonotype was seen just once. This chain joins TRBV7-4 and TRBJ1-6; TRBD1 might be the D (6 bases). V dropped 7 bases and J dropped 3 bases, with 13 bases sitting between them. This CDR3 region has 15 residues. Germline lookup yields CDR1 SGHVT and CDR2 SQSDAQ. CDR3 coding DNA: TGTGCCAGCACCCGACAGGCCCGCTATAATTCACCCCTCCACTTT. This gives the protein CASTRQARYNSPLHF.

CDR3 sequence reads: CSAEGTGPTGELFF. CDR3 sequence (DNA): TGCAGCGCCGAGGGGACAGGGCCTACCGGGGAGCTGTTTTTT. The J gene is TRBJ2-2, the V gene TRBV29-1; 9 bases are a match to TRBD1. CDR3 length: 14 residues. CDR1 and CDR2 from the germline V gene are SQVTM and ANQGSEA. V dropped 7 bases and J dropped 5; count of bases not matched to a gene: 8.

This chain uses TRBV7-3 with TRBJ2-7, with TRBD2 matching over 12 bases. Losses at the gene ends were 5 bases for V and 7 bases for J; bases not matched to a gene: 6. From germline, CDR1 is SGHTA and CDR2 FQGTGA. The CDR3 runs to 14 residues. CDR3 nucleotides: TGTGCCAGCAGCACGACTAGCGGGAGAAGTGAGCAGTACTTC. The encoded protein is CASSTTSGRSEQYF.

The chain has TRBV5-4 and TRBJ1-5; D call uncertain. Trimming took off 4 bases at V and 3 bases at J, with 17 bases between the two ends. The CDR3 is 16 amino acids. Germline CDR1 SGHNT, CDR2 YYREEE (reference sequence). CDR3 sequence (DNA): TGTGCCAGCAGCCGTTTCCGGACGGATGACAATCAGCCCCAGCATTTT. As protein: CASSRFRTDDNQPQHF. Full variable domain (outside the CDR3, taken from reference TRBV5-4 and TRBJ1-5): ETGVTQSPTHLIKTRGQQVTLRCSSQSGHNTVSWYQQALGQGPQFIFQYYREEENGRGNFPPRFSGLQFPNYSSELNVNALELDDSALYLCASSRFRTDDNQPQHFGDGTRLSIL.

This clonotype came up a few times. Here the CDR3 DNA reads TGCGCCAGCAGTGGCGACAGGGCGGGCGAGCAGTTCTTC. The encoded protein is CASSGDRAGEQFF. The rearrangement joins TRBV10-1 to TRBJ2-1, with TRBD1 matching 7 bases. CDR1 WNHNN and CDR2 SYGVQD come from the germline V gene (reference sequence). Trimming took 4 bases from V and 10 from J; bases not matched to a gene: 7. This CDR3 spans 13 amino acids.

There are a few counts of this clonotype. This chain connects TRBV18 to TRBJ1-2; D not resolved. There are 14 residues in the CDR3. Germline V gives CDR1 KGHSH, CDR2 LQKENI. The ends were cut back, 3 bases at V and 3 bases at J, with 11 bases in the middle. CDR3 loop: CASSPAAGDYGYTF. CDR3 nucleotide sequence: TGTGCCAGCTCACCCGCGGCGGGAGACTATGGCTACACCTTC.

The sample holds many counts of this clonotype. The rearrangement uses TRBV10-2 and TRBJ2-5; 11 nucleotides line up with TRBD2. This CDR3 spans 14 amino acids. Germline V gene sequence: CDR1 WSHSY, CDR2 SAAADI. V gave up 6 bases and J gave up 5 bases; unmatched junction bases: 5. In nucleotides, the CDR3 is TGCGCCAGCAGGACTAGCGGGGCGGCGGAGACCCAGTACTTC. Protein: CASRTSGAAETQYF.

In this sample, this clonotype turned up many times. The rearrangement joins TRBV12-3 or TRBV12-4 to TRBJ1-2; D unclear. The V end lost 7 bases, the J end lost 7 bases, and 13 bases lay between the germline ends. The CDR3 consists of 12 residues. CDR3 loop: CASKRVARGYTF. CDR3 sequence (DNA): TGTGCCAGCAAGCGCGTGGCGCGTGGCTACACCTTC.

The chain carries TRBV7-2 and TRBJ1-2; maybe TRBD1 (6 bases). The ends were cut back, 5 bases at V and 9 bases at J, with 13 bases in the middle. Per the germline V gene, CDR1 is SGHTA and CDR2 is FQGNSA. The CDR3 is made up of 12 amino acids. The DNA of the CDR3 is TGTGCCAGCAGCGCACAGGGTCTAAGCTACACCTTC. Protein: CASSAQGLSYTF.

This sequence joins TRBV2 and TRBJ2-7; D unclear. CDR3 length: 13 amino acids. The V end lost 6 bases, the J end lost 7 bases, and 16 bases lay between the germline ends. Germline V gene lookup returns CDR1 SNHLY and CDR2 FYNNEI. In DNA form, the CDR3 reads TGTGCCAGCAGCTCCCCAAACTCCGGTGAGCAGTACTTC. Its protein is CASSSPNSGEQYF. The whole variable domain, remainder taken from reference TRBV2 and TRBJ2-7, is EPEVTQTPSHQVTQMGQEVILRCVPISNHLYFYWYRQILGQKVEFLVSFYNNEISEKSEIFDDQFSVERPDGSNFTLKIRSTKLEDSAMYFCASSSPNSGEQYFGPGTRLTVT.

The chain carries TRBV15 and TRBJ2-5; TRBD1 is a possible D gene (6 bases). Germline assignment: CDR1 LNHNV and CDR2 YYDKDF (reference sequence). This CDR3 contains 15 residues. V dropped 1 base and J dropped 9 bases, with 18 bases sitting between them. The CDR3 bases are TGTGCCACCAGCAGAGGGACAGACCACAATCAGCCCCAGTACTTC. It specifies CATSRGTDHNQPQYF.

This clonotype was seen ten or more times. The chain joins TRBV18 to TRBJ1-4; 9 nucleotides match TRBD1. The CDR3 consists of 12 residues. Per the germline V gene, CDR1 is KGHSH and CDR2 is LQKENI. The V segment lost 3 bases and the J segment 12 bases; nucleotides outside the gene matches: 2. The chain's CDR3 is CASSPRQGELFF. The DNA for the CDR3 is TGTGCCAGCTCACCGAGACAGGGGGAACTGTTTTTT.

The chain links TRBV7-8 to TRBJ1-1; unclear D gene. CDR3 length: 16 amino acids. Germline CDR1 reads SGHVS; CDR2 reads FQNEAQ. V was trimmed by 5 bases and J by 3 bases, leaving 19 bases between them. The CDR3 loop reads CASSLNHRTLDTEAFF. As DNA, the CDR3 is TGTGCCAGCAGCCTCAATCACCGGACGCTGGACACTGAAGCTTTCTTT.

There are a few counts of this clonotype. The chain carries TRBV12-3 or TRBV12-4 and TRBJ1-1; D gene uncertain. The V end lost 3 bases, the J end lost 1 base, and 9 bases lay between the germline ends. The CDR3 consists of 14 residues. CDR3 in DNA: TGTGCCAGCAGTTTTAAGGGTGAGAACACTGAAGCTTTCTTT. Translated: CASSFKGENTEAFF.

This clonotype was counted many times. The CDR3 DNA is TGTGCCAGCAGCGGAGAACTAGGAGGGGGTTACGAGCAGTACTTC. This gives the protein CASSGELGGGYEQYF. This chain joins TRBV7-9 and TRBJ2-7; D tentatively reads TRBD1 or TRBD2 (6 bases each). Germline V gene lookup returns CDR1 SEHNR and CDR2 FQNEAQ (reference sequence). The CDR3 has 15 residues. V was trimmed by 5 bases and J by 4 bases, leaving 18 bases between them.